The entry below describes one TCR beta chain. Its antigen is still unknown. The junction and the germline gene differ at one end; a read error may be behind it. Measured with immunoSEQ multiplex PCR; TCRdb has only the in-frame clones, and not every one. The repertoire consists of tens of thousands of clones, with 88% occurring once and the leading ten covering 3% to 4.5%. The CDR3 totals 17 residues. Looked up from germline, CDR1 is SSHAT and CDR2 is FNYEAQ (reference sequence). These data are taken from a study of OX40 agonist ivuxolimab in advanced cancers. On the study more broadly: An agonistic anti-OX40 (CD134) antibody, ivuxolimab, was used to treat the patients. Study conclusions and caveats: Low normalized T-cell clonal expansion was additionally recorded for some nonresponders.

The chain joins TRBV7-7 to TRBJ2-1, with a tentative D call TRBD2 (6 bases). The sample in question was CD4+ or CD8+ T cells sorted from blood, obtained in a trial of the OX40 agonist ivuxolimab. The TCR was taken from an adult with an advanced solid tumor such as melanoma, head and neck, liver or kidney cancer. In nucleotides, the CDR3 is TGTGCTAGCAGCTTAGCTCCTGGAGGGAGCTCCTACAATGAGCAGTTCTTC. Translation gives CASSLAPGGSSYNEQFF.